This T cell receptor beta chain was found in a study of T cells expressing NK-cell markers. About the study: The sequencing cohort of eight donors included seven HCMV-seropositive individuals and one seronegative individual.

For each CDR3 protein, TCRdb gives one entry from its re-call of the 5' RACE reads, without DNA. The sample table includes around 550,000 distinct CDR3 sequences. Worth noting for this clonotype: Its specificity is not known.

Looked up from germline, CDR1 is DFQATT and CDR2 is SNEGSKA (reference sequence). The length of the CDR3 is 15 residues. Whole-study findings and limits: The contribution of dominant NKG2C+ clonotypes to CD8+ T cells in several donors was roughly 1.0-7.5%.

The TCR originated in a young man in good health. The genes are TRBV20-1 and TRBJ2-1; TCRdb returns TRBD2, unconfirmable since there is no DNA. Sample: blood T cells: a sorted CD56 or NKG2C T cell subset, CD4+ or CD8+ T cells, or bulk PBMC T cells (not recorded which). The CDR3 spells CSAPRHGSSYNEQFF.